These 16 T cell receptor beta chains share one sample of origin, sequenced in a study of cytomegalovirus exposure and HLA in healthy donors. PCR used 60 Vbeta primers and 13 Jbeta primers. TCRdb's copy holds only in-frame clones and misses some; the assay was immunoSEQ multiplex PCR. The sample records around 230,000 clones, roughly 84% being singletons. The sequencing input was PBMCs. The receptors stem from a girl aged 2 to 10 in good health and CMV-seronegative.

The chain employs TRBV6-1 and TRBJ1-2; D is ambiguous. V dropped 6 bases and J dropped 3 bases, with 14 bases sitting between them. This CDR3 contains 14 residues. The germline V gene has CDR1 MNHNS and CDR2 SASEGT. CDR3 protein: CASRPGREHYGYTF. The CDR3 nucleotides are TGTGCCAGCAGACCTGGACGGGAGCACTATGGCTACACCTTC.

The V and J genes are TRBV7-6 and TRBJ2-2; TRBD2 is a possible D gene (5 bases). CDR3 length: 15 amino acids. The V gene lost 2 bases and the J gene lost 2 bases, with 9 bases spanning the gap. Germline V gene sequence: CDR1 SGHVS, CDR2 FNYEAQ. CDR3: CASSLRGSNTGELFF. CDR3 in DNA: TGTGCCAGCAGCTTAAGAGGGAGTAACACCGGGGAGCTGTTTTTT.

This chain connects TRBV5-1 to TRBJ2-2; tentative D call: TRBD1 (5 bases). CDR3 length: 16 amino acids. CDR1 is SGHRS and CDR2 is YFSETQ in the germline V gene. V was clipped by 4 bases and J by 4 bases, with 17 bases between them. The CDR3, as DNA: TGCGCCAGCAGCGTACTGAACCCAGGGTCCACCGGGGAGCTGTTTTTT. Translated: CASSVLNPGSTGELFF.

J is TRBJ1-1 and V is TRBV11-3; D is unresolved. The CDR3 sequence is 13 residues long. The V gene lost 3 bases and the J gene lost 1 base, with 6 bases spanning the gap. Looked up from germline, CDR1 is SGHNT and CDR2 is YENEEA. This CDR3 is CASSLEGNTEAFF. The DNA for the CDR3 is TGTGCCAGCAGCTTGGAGGGGAACACTGAAGCTTTCTTT.

This rearrangement joins TRBV11-2 to TRBJ1-2; TRBD1 matches at 7 bases. The CDR3 sequence is 14 residues long. Per the germline V gene, CDR1 is SGHAT and CDR2 is FQNNGV. The J segment lost 7 bases and the V segment lost 1 base, leaving 6 bases of the junction unmatched. The CDR3 reads CASSLVGTAGGYTF. The DNA for the CDR3 is TGTGCCAGCAGCTTAGTAGGGACAGCTGGTGGCTACACCTTC.

V and J are TRBV19 and TRBJ2-7; TRBD2 is a possible D gene (6 bases). The V end lost 2 bases, the J end lost 5 bases, and 13 bases lay between the germline ends. There are 14 residues in the CDR3. Per germline, CDR1 LNHDA and CDR2 SQIVND (reference sequence). The CDR3 DNA reads as TGTGCCAGTAGTATAAAGGGCGGAGGGGACGAGCAGTACTTC. Its protein is CASSIKGGGDEQYF.

The chain couples TRBV5-8 to TRBJ1-4; TRBD1 might be the D (5 bases). Germline V gene data show CDR1 as SGHTS and CDR2 as YDEGEE. This CDR3 is built from 12 residues. Trimming took off 4 bases at V and 5 bases at J, with 6 bases between the two ends. CDR3: CASSNRNEKLFF. CDR3 DNA sequence: TGTGCCAGCAGCAACAGGAATGAAAAACTGTTTTTT.

This chain links TRBV5-4 with TRBJ2-7; TRBD2 agrees at 7 bases. CDR3 length: 13 residues. Germline V lookup: CDR1 SGHNT, CDR2 YYREEE (reference sequence). V shed 1 base and J 12 bases; nucleotides not matched to a gene: 10. The CDR3 region is CASSLLGREELYF. The CDR3 DNA follows: TGTGCCAGCAGCTTGCTCGGCCGGGAGGAACTGTACTTC.

This clone was detected only a few times. The chain has TRBV5-1 and TRBJ2-5; 14 bases map to TRBD2. The germline V gene encodes CDR1 SGHRS and CDR2 YFSETQ. The CDR3 sequence is 18 residues long. The junction had 10 bases not matched to a gene; V was cut back by 4 bases and J by 2 bases. The CDR3 DNA is TGCGCCAGCAGCCCGACTAGCGGGGGGGCTCGGGGACAAGAGACCCAGTACTTC. Translation: CASSPTSGGARGQETQYF.

This chain uses TRBV7-2 with TRBJ2-3, with 9 bases lining up with TRBD2. V shed 1 base, J shed 1 base, and the junction held 0 bases outside the gene matches. CDR3 length: 15 amino acids. CDR1 and CDR2 (germline): SGHTA, FQGNSA. The DNA of the CDR3 is TGTGCCAGCAGCTTAGGACTAGCGGGCACAGATACGCAGTATTTT. It translates to CASSLGLAGTDTQYF.

In its sample, this clone was seen a few times. The chain is built from TRBV4-1 and TRBJ1-1, with D possibly being TRBD1 (6 bases). Trimming cost V 0 bases and J 3 bases, with 20 bases left between them. There are 18 residues in the CDR3. The germline gives CDR1 MGHRA, CDR2 YSYEKL. The CDR3 sequence is CASSQDRRAGARYTEAFF. CDR3 nucleotides: TGCGCCAGCAGCCAAGATCGTCGAGCGGGGGCAAGGTACACTGAAGCTTTCTTT.

The chain combines TRBV6-7 with TRBJ1-2; 9 nucleotides agree with TRBD1. TRBV6-7 is flagged as an ORF with uncertain function. This CDR3 spans 15 amino acids. V trimming: 5 bases; J trimming: 4 bases; junction bases outside the gene matches: 8. CDR3 coding DNA: TGTGCCAGCAGTCAATCGGGACAGGGAAGCTATGGCTACACCTTC. Its protein is CASSQSGQGSYGYTF.

This rearrangement joins TRBV5-1 to TRBJ1-1; possibly TRBD1 for D (6 bases). The germline V gene encodes CDR1 SGHRS and CDR2 YFSETQ. The CDR3 length is 13 residues. Between the trimmed V and J ends, which lost 4 bases and 4 bases, there was a span of 11 bases. The CDR3 nucleotides read TGCGCCAGCAGCCGCTTACAGGGCACTGAAGCTTTCTTT. Translated: CASSRLQGTEAFF.

V usage is TRBV6-4 and J usage is TRBJ2-3; D is uncertain. Trimming pared 3 bases from V and 2 bases from J, leaving 9 bases between. This CDR3 spans 14 amino acids. Germline V gene lookup returns CDR1 MRHNA and CDR2 SNTAGT. The CDR3 here is CASSESGATDTQYF. The DNA for the CDR3 is TGTGCCAGCAGTGAAAGTGGAGCCACAGATACGCAGTATTTT.

This clone was seen a few times. The J gene is TRBJ2-3, the V gene TRBV19; possibly TRBD2 for D (6 bases). Trimming stripped 2 bases from V and 2 bases from J, with 11 bases between. Germline CDR1 is LNHDA and CDR2 is SQIVND (reference sequence). CDR3 length equals 15 residues. The CDR3 region is CASSISGDPTDTQYF. The CDR3 region has the DNA TGTGCCAGTAGTATATCGGGGGACCCCACAGATACGCAGTATTTT.

This clone has just a few counts. The chain has TRBV9 and TRBJ1-2; 8 nucleotides match TRBD1. The germline V gene encodes CDR1 SGDLS and CDR2 YYNGEE. The CDR3 loop spans 15 amino acids. Trimming at V came to 3 bases and at J to 4 bases, leaving 8 bases not matched to a gene. The CDR3 here is CASSEETGAGYGYTF. The CDR3 DNA is TGTGCCAGCAGCGAGGAGACAGGGGCGGGCTATGGCTACACCTTC.